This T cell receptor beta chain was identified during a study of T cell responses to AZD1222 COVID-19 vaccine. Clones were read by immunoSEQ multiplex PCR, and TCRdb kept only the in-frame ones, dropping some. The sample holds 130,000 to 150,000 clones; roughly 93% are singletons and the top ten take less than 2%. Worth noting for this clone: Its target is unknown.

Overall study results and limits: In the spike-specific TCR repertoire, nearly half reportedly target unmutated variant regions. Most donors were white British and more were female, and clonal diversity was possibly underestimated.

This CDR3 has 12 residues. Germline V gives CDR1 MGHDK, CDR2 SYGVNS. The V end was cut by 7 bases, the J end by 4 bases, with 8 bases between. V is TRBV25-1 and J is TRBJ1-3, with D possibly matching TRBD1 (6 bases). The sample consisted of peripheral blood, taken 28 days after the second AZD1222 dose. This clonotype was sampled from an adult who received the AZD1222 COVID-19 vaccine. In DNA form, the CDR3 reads TGTGCCAGCATGGGGGGCGGAAACACCATATATTTT. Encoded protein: CASMGGGNTIYF.